A selection of T cell receptor beta chains follows, all from one sample in a study of CD8 T cells in ankylosing spondylitis. TCRdb independently ran MiXCR on the 5' RACE reads; one entry per CDR3 protein. Here the sample spans about 450,000 distinct CDR3 sequences, around 26% being singletons. The sequenced sample consisted of blood, either unsorted or a sorted T cell fraction (not recorded which). These receptors came from a male donor with ankylosing spondylitis. CDR3s include the opening cysteine and the closing phenylalanine or tryptophan. Each record gives: V gene, D gene, J gene, CDR3 protein. D genes are given only for firm matches.

TRBV12-3/TRBV12-4	TRBD2	TRBJ2-2	CASSSTGLAGVTGELFF
TRBV19	.	TRBJ1-5	CATAQGWSSNQPQHF
TRBV3-1	.	TRBJ2-2	CASSFPLHGELFF
TRBV2	.	TRBJ2-4	CASSEEKGTIAKNIQYF
TRBV7-6	.	TRBJ2-3	CASSLPGRWGTDTQYF
TRBV6-5	TRBD1	TRBJ2-5	CASSLIPRTGSQETQYF
TRBV15	.	TRBJ2-7	CATSRDLKGYEQYF
TRBV20-1	TRBD2	TRBJ2-1	CSALTGTSDYNEQFF
TRBV5-1	.	TRBJ1-5	CASSRDGGSNQPQHF
TRBV3-1	.	TRBJ2-1	CASSLILISSYNEQFF
TRBV29-1	.	TRBJ2-1	CSARQYNEQFF
TRBV5-1	.	TRBJ2-5	CASSSLSGEGPETQYF
TRBV20-1	TRBD1	TRBJ1-2	CSASSGTGIVNYGYTF
TRBV7-7	.	TRBJ2-3	CASSLVLEDTQYF
TRBV11-2	.	TRBJ2-2	CASQDISSGELFF
TRBV6-1	.	TRBJ1-5	CASSTMTAQPQHF
TRBV15	.	TRBJ2-1	CATSRNLLNEQFF
TRBV29-1	.	TRBJ1-5	CSVRDRIANQPQHF
TRBV29-1	.	TRBJ2-5	CSVRAGQAKETQYF
TRBV28	TRBD1	TRBJ1-4	CASSVDREEKLFF
TRBV12-3/TRBV12-4	TRBD1	TRBJ1-2	CASTGDRVFGYTF
TRBV2	.	TRBJ1-1	CAGGRLNTEAFF
TRBV11-2	.	TRBJ1-1	CASSLNRLGTEAFF
TRBV4-1	.	TRBJ2-1	CASRNNSSSYNEQFF
TRBV15	TRBD1	TRBJ1-5	CATSSPGQGVGSNQPQHF
TRBV20-1	.	TRBJ2-3	CSARRQSDTQYF